A single sample is the source of the 23 T cell receptor beta chains below, sequenced in a study of T cells expressing NK-cell markers. For each CDR3 protein, TCRdb gives one entry from its re-call of the 5' RACE reads, without DNA. This sample contains a few hundred thousand distinct CDR3 sequences. The sample comprised blood T cells: a sorted CD56 or NKG2C T cell subset, CD4+ or CD8+ T cells, or bulk PBMC T cells (not recorded which). All receptors come from a man aged 18 to 69 in good health.

The chain combines TRBV12-3 or TRBV12-4 with TRBJ2-5; TCRdb indicates TRBD2, and absent DNA this call remains unverified. The CDR3 has 14 residues. The CDR3 reads CASTRGGAAGTQYF.

The chain carries TRBV14 and TRBJ2-5; TCRdb proposes TRBD1, but this gene call is untestable without DNA. CDR1 and CDR2 from the germline V gene are SGHDN and FVKESK. The CDR3 is 17 amino acids. The CDR3 here is CASSQGYQRGPQETQYF.

The chain uses TRBV5-5 and TRBJ2-7; there is no DNA to check the TCRdb D call of TRBD1. Per germline, CDR1 SGHKS and CDR2 YYEKEE (reference sequence). The CDR3 runs to 11 residues. CDR3 residues: CASSGHHEQYF.

This chain uses TRBV2 with TRBJ2-2; the TCRdb D gene call, TRBD2, has no DNA to confirm it. From germline, CDR1 is SNHLY and CDR2 FYNNEI. The CDR3 consists of 16 residues. This CDR3 reads CARSPAGGPNTGELFF.

V is TRBV29-1 and J is TRBJ2-1; TCRdb's assignment of TRBD2 cannot be checked, as there is no DNA. Germline lookup yields CDR1 SQVTM and CDR2 ANQGSEA. This CDR3 has 14 amino acids. CDR3: CSGRGLAGYNEQFF.

The chain carries TRBV5-1 and TRBJ2-2; without DNA, the TCRdb call of TRBD1 cannot be checked. Germline loops: CDR1 SGHRS, CDR2 YFSETQ. The CDR3 sequence is 17 residues long. CDR3 in amino acids: CASSSGQGYANTGELFF. The full variable domain, completed using reference TRBV5-1 and TRBJ2-2, is KAGVTQTPRYLIKTRGQQVTLSCSPISGHRSVSWYQQTPGQGLQFLFEYFSETQRNKGNFPGRFSGRQFSNSRSEMNVSTLELGDSALYLCASSSGQGYANTGELFFGEGSRLTVL.

J is TRBJ2-2 and V is TRBV7-6; TCRdb selects TRBD2, and the lack of DNA leaves this call unchecked. The CDR3 has 14 amino acids. The germline CDR1 and CDR2 sequences are SGHVS and FNYEAQ. CDR3 sequence reads: CASSFMTSSGELFF.

The chain joins TRBV6-1 to TRBJ2-1; lacking DNA, the TRBD2 call made by TCRdb goes unchecked. This CDR3 contains 15 residues. CDR1 and CDR2 from the germline V gene are MNHNS and SASEGT. The CDR3 reads CASSGRGGPLNEQFF.

V gene TRBV2 combines with J gene TRBJ1-2; TCRdb's assignment of TRBD1 cannot be checked, as there is no DNA. Germline assignment: CDR1 SNHLY and CDR2 FYNNEI. The CDR3 is made up of 14 amino acids. The CDR3 spells CASRPSWGYYGYTF.

The gene calls are TRBV18 and TRBJ2-1; TCRdb's assignment of TRBD2 cannot be checked, as there is no DNA. This CDR3 region has 15 residues. Germline-derived CDR1 and CDR2 are KGHSH and LQKENI. Here the CDR3 reads CASSPQLAYDNEQFF.

The rearrangement links TRBV25-1 to TRBJ1-2; the TCRdb call, TRBD1, lacks DNA for checking. This CDR3 contains 15 residues. Germline V lookup: CDR1 MGHDK, CDR2 SYGVNS. CDR3: CASSRPGQGAFGYTF.

The V and J genes are TRBV7-9 and TRBJ2-1; TCRdb gives TRBD1 as the D gene, but with no DNA this cannot be confirmed. The CDR3 spans 14 residues. Germline lookup yields CDR1 SEHNR and CDR2 FQNEAQ (reference sequence). The CDR3 protein is CASSFPPGADEQFF.

This chain connects TRBV20-1 to TRBJ2-1; TCRdb gives TRBD1 as the D gene, but with no DNA this cannot be confirmed. The CDR3 covers 15 residues. The germline V gene has CDR1 DFQATT and CDR2 SNEGSKA (reference sequence). The CDR3 is CSASPLDRDDNEQFF.

The rearrangement joins TRBV7-3 to TRBJ2-7; TCRdb's assignment of TRBD2 cannot be checked, as there is no DNA. The CDR3 is 15 amino acids. The germline gives CDR1 SGHTA, CDR2 FQGTGA. Here the CDR3 reads CASSLKAGPSYEQYF.

The chain has TRBV5-1 and TRBJ2-1. Germline V gene data show CDR1 as SGHRS and CDR2 as YFSETQ. This CDR3 spans 12 amino acids. CDR3 sequence: CASSFINNEQFF.

The chain carries TRBV12-3 or TRBV12-4 and TRBJ2-2; TCRdb indicates TRBD1, and absent DNA this call remains unverified. This CDR3 spans 18 amino acids. The CDR3: CASRYPPGQGSPSGELFF.

The chain is built from TRBV2 and TRBJ2-7; the D call from TCRdb, TRBD1, cannot be confirmed without DNA. Germline V lookup: CDR1 SNHLY, CDR2 FYNNEI. The CDR3 runs to 14 residues. The CDR3 sequence: CASRPDRVGGEQYF. The entire variable domain, with the rest obtained from reference TRBV2 and TRBJ2-7, is as follows: EPEVTQTPSHQVTQMGQEVILRCVPISNHLYFYWYRQILGQKVEFLVSFYNNEISEKSEIFDDQFSVERPDGSNFTLKIRSTKLEDSAMYFCASRPDRVGGEQYFGPGTRLTVT.

This chain links TRBV4-2 with TRBJ2-3; as DNA is missing, the TRBD1 call by TCRdb cannot be tested. This CDR3 has 16 residues. Germline CDR1 is LGHNA and CDR2 is YNFKEQ. The CDR3 here is CASSQDRRDYTDTQYF.

This rearrangement joins TRBV7-9 to TRBJ2-1; TCRdb outputs TRBD1, but without DNA this stays unchecked. This CDR3 has 13 amino acids. Per germline, CDR1 SEHNR and CDR2 FQNEAQ (reference sequence). CDR3 region: CASSLRDRGKQFF.

The rearrangement links TRBV15 to TRBJ1-5. CDR3 length: 15 residues. Germline values: CDR1 LNHNV, CDR2 YYDKDF (reference sequence). The CDR3: CATSRRRAQGQPQHF.

This sequence joins TRBV7-9 and TRBJ1-2; as DNA is missing, the TRBD1 call by TCRdb cannot be tested. This CDR3 comprises 15 residues. The germline V gene has CDR1 SEHNR and CDR2 FQNEAQ (reference sequence). The CDR3 sequence is CASSLTGQGSYGYTF.

The chain carries TRBV6-2 or TRBV6-3 and TRBJ2-3; absent DNA, TCRdb's TRBD1 call cannot be checked. The CDR3 totals 21 residues. Germline V gene data show CDR1 as MNHEY and CDR2 as SVGEGT. The CDR3 sequence: CASTVTWASLDGGGSTDTQYF.

The rearrangement joins TRBV20-1 to TRBJ1-3; no DNA is available, so the TRBD1 call from TCRdb remains unchecked. Germline CDR1 is DFQATT and CDR2 is SNEGSKA (reference sequence). The CDR3 spans 15 residues. CDR3 loop: CSARGPMRGGNTIYF.